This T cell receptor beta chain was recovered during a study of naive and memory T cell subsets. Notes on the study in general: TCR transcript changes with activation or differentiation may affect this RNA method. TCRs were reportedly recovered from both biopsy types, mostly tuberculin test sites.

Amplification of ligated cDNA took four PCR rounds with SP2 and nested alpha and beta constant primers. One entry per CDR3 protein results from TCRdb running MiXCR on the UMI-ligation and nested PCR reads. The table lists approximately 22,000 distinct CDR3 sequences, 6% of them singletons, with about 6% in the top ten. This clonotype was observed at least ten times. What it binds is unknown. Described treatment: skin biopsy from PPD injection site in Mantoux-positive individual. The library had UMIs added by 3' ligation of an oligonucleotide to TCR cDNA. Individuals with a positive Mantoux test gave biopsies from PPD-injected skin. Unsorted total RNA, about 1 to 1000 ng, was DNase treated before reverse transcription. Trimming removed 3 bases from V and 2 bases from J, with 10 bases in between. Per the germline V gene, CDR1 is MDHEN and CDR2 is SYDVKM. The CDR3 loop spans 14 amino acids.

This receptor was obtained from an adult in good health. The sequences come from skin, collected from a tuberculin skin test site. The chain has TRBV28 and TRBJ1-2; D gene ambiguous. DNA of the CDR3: TGTGCCAGCAGTTTTGGGGTGGCGAACTATGGCTACACCTTC. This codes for CASSFGVANYGYTF.